Listed below are T cell receptor beta chains from one sample, sequenced in a study of identical twins' blood T cells. From the 5' RACE reads, TCRdb called clonotypes with MiXCR, one entry per CDR3 protein. The sample lists around 380,000 distinct CDR3 sequences; about 28% were seen once. The sequenced sample was PBMCs. These TCRs come from a woman aged 18-49 years in good health. The CDR3 runs from the conserved cysteine through the conserved F or W. The D gene is left open where the match is weak. Clone size, where shown, is once, few, many, or a class for clones that have expanded.

D gene	V gene	J gene	clone size	CDR3 DNA	CDR3 protein
.	TRBV28	TRBJ2-1	.	TGTGCCAGCAAGAGGAACCACAATGAGCAGTTCTTC	CASKRNHNEQFF
TRBD2	TRBV20-1	TRBJ2-2	.	TGCAGTGCTAGAGTCCTTTGGGGAGCGGGAGAACCTAACACCGGGGAGCTGTTTTTT	CSARVLWGAGEPNTGELFF
.	TRBV19	TRBJ1-5	.	TGTGCCAGTAGTACCTTGAATCAGCCCCAGCATTTT	CASSTLNQPQHF
.	TRBV5-6	TRBJ1-2	.	TGTGCCAGCAGCTTGCGGTTTATGGGCTACACCTTC	CASSLRFMGYTF
.	TRBV6-2/TRBV6-3	TRBJ2-1	.	TGTGCCGCTTTCCTTGGGACGGGGGTGGGTGAGCAGTTCTTC	CAAFLGTGVGEQFF
TRBD2	TRBV20-1	TRBJ2-2	few	TGCAGTGCTAGGGGCCTCGCGAGCGGGGTTTCGAACGGGGAGCTGTTTTTT	CSARGLASGVSNGELFF
.	TRBV7-9	TRBJ1-1	.	TGTGCCAGCAGCTTAAGGGTGGAGGGAATTGAAGCTTTCTTT	CASSLRVEGIEAFF
.	TRBV29-1	TRBJ1-2	few	TGTAGCGTTGGGGGGGGTCTTGTCGGCTACACCTTC	CSVGGGLVGYTF
.	TRBV20-1	TRBJ2-3	many	TGCAGTGCAACGACTGGAATCACAGATACGCAGTATTTT	CSATTGITDTQYF
TRBD1	TRBV12-3/TRBV12-4	TRBJ1-4	many	TGTGCCAGCTCCCCCGGGACAGCAAGCGCAAAACTGTTTTTT	CASSPGTASAKLFF
.	TRBV7-2	TRBJ2-3	few	TGTGCCAGCAGCGCCACCCACGGGTATACGCAGTATTTT	CASSATHGYTQYF
.	TRBV11-2	TRBJ1-1	.	TGTGCCAGCAGCTTGATGATGAACACTGAAGCTTTCTTT	CASSLMMNTEAFF
.	TRBV6-1	TRBJ2-3	.	TGTGCCAGCAGTGAAGTATCCTTTTCGCGGGCCAGAAGCACAGATACGCAGTATTTT	CASSEVSFSRARSTDTQYF
TRBD1	TRBV20-1	TRBJ2-1	many	TGCAGTGCTAGAGGGACAGGGGAGGTTGCTGAGCAGTTCTTC	CSARGTGEVAEQFF
.	TRBV20-1	TRBJ2-1	few	TGCAGTGCTCAGCTACTTAAAAATGAGCAGTTCTTC	CSAQLLKNEQFF
.	TRBV29-1	TRBJ1-1	many	TGCAGCGCTAACCGGGCCGAAGAAGCTTTCTTT	CSANRAEEAFF
.	TRBV18	TRBJ1-1	.	TGTGCCAGCTCACCAACCCAGTTGAACGCTGAAGCTTTCTTT	CASSPTQLNAEAFF
.	TRBV20-1	TRBJ2-5	few	TGCAGTGCTAGAGATCTGGAGACCCAGTACTTC	CSARDLETQYF
.	TRBV20-1	TRBJ1-2	.	TGCAGTGCTAGAAATGACAGCTTGAACTATGGCTACACCTTC	CSARNDSLNYGYTF
.	TRBV20-1	TRBJ1-3	.	TGCAGTGCTAGAGATGCTACGCAGGGAGGTGGAAACACCATATATTTT	CSARDATQGGGNTIYF
TRBD1	TRBV12-5	TRBJ2-5	few	TGTGCTAGTGGGACAGGGGGCATAGAGACCCAGTACTTC	CASGTGGIETQYF
.	TRBV19	TRBJ1-2	many	TGTGCCAGTAGTCTACGACAGCATGGCTACACCTTC	CASSLRQHGYTF
TRBD1	TRBV6-5	TRBJ1-4	.	TGTGCCAGCAGCTACGGGGCAGGGGGGAATGAAAAACTGTTTTTT	CASSYGAGGNEKLFF
.	TRBV7-6	TRBJ2-2	few	TGTGCCAGCAGTCCCACAGGGATCGGGGAGCTGTTTTTT	CASSPTGIGELFF
TRBD1	TRBV7-9	TRBJ2-7	.	TGTGCCAGCAGCTTAGTGGGTTTGGGAACAGGGGTCCACGAGCAGTACTTC	CASSLVGLGTGVHEQYF
.	TRBV9	TRBJ2-4	.	TGTGCCAGCAGCGTAGGGGTATCAGGGTACAACATTCAGTACTTC	CASSVGVSGYNIQYF
.	TRBV5-6	TRBJ1-1	many	TGTGCCAGCAGCTTGAGGCGGACAGCTATGAACACTGAAGCTTTCTTT	CASSLRRTAMNTEAFF
TRBD1	TRBV4-3	TRBJ1-1	.	TGCGCCAGCAGCCAAGATCGGACAGGGTGGGGTACTGAAGCTTTCTTT	CASSQDRTGWGTEAFF
TRBD1	TRBV20-1	TRBJ2-3	few	TGCAGTGCTCTCCAGGGGGCTGGCACAGATACGCAGTATTTT	CSALQGAGTDTQYF
.	TRBV6-2/TRBV6-3	TRBJ2-7	.	TGTGCCAGCAGTTACGTAGACAGAGCCTACGAGCAGTACTTC	CASSYVDRAYEQYF
.	TRBV7-2	TRBJ1-3	.	TGTGCCAGCAGCTTAGAAGACAGACCGAGCTCTGGAAACACCATATATTTT	CASSLEDRPSSGNTIYF
TRBD2	TRBV12-3/TRBV12-4	TRBJ2-3	many	TGTGCCAGCACCCAGCGGGAGTTTGCAGATACGCAGTATTTT	CASTQREFADTQYF
.	TRBV7-9	TRBJ2-3	few	TGTGCCAGCAGCCCTACGGCGGCTTTGTCATCAGATACGCAGTATTTT	CASSPTAALSSDTQYF
.	TRBV12-3/TRBV12-4	TRBJ1-5	many	TGTGCCAGCAGTTTCAACGTTCAGCCCCAGCATTTT	CASSFNVQPQHF
TRBD1	TRBV10-3	TRBJ1-1	few	TGTGCCATCAGCCCGAGGGACAGCGGCACTGAAGCTTTCTTT	CAISPRDSGTEAFF
.	TRBV7-9	TRBJ2-2	.	TGTGCCAGCAGCCAGGGTCACGGGGAGCTGTTTTTT	CASSQGHGELFF
.	TRBV27	TRBJ1-5	.	TGTGCCAGCAGTTCCAGGGCCGGGAATAGCAATCAGCCCCAGCATTTT	CASSSRAGNSNQPQHF
.	TRBV7-2	TRBJ2-2	few	TGTGCCAGCAGCTTAGTCCGACTGGGCACCGGGGAGCTGTTTTTT	CASSLVRLGTGELFF
.	TRBV19	TRBJ2-3	once	TGTGCCAGTAGTATAGTCGCAAGGGGTGGACCAGATACGCAGTATTTT	CASSIVARGGPDTQYF
.	TRBV29-1	TRBJ2-1	.	TGCAGCGTTGCCCTGCATAGCGGAACCTACAATGAGCAGTTCTTC	CSVALHSGTYNEQFF
.	TRBV5-1	TRBJ2-3	.	TGCGCCAGCAGCTTAAACATTGCGGGGTCCACAGATACGCAGTATTTT	CASSLNIAGSTDTQYF
.	TRBV10-3	TRBJ1-2	many	TGTGCCATCAGTGATAGGTCTATGGACAGCAACTATGGCTACACCTTC	CAISDRSMDSNYGYTF
.	TRBV5-6	TRBJ2-2	few	TGTGCCAGCAGCCCGATCGGTTCGGCCGGGGAGCTGTTTTTT	CASSPIGSAGELFF
.	TRBV4-2	TRBJ2-3	few	TGTGCCAGCAGCCAGGAGGCTAGGCCTAGCACAGATACGCAGTATTTT	CASSQEARPSTDTQYF
.	TRBV6-6	TRBJ1-4	many	TGTGCCAGCAATAGTAGGACGGTAAATGAAAAACTGTTTTTT	CASNSRTVNEKLFF
.	TRBV20-1	TRBJ1-2	.	TGCAGTGCCGAGGACTTCCTCAGGGGCTACACCTTC	CSAEDFLRGYTF
.	TRBV20-1	TRBJ2-2	.	TGCAGTGCTAGAGGGGATGCGAACACCGGGGAGCTGTTTTTT	CSARGDANTGELFF
.	TRBV12-3/TRBV12-4	TRBJ1-2	.	TGTGCCAGCAGTCGCCGGCAGGGCTTAGCTAACTATGGCTACACCTTC	CASSRRQGLANYGYTF
.	TRBV29-1	TRBJ2-1	.	TGCAGCGTGACCCCTCTAGGGGGGGCTGACAATGAGCAGTTCTTC	CSVTPLGGADNEQFF